The sequence of this T cell receptor beta chain was determined in a study of Tregs in tolerant kidney transplant recipients. Broader study findings: Changing PCR primers prevented nucleotide comparison between some patients' samples.

The data were produced by immunoSEQ multiplex PCR, yet TCRdb's version contains in-frame clones alone and is incomplete. The sample yields about 30,000 clones, of which the top ten take up around 8%. Germline values: CDR1 SEHNR, CDR2 FQNEAQ (reference sequence). V was pared by 5 bases and J by 5 bases, with 10 bases between. The CDR3 extends over 13 amino acids. About this clone itself: The antigen remains undetermined. The read ends 3 residues shy of where the CDR3 ends; the end is completed using the germline J gene.

This material consisted of CD8+ T cells from blood, taken before the transplant. The chain carries TRBV7-9 and TRBJ2-1; perhaps TRBD1 as D (5 bases). The clonotype comes from a human donor who received a combined kidney and bone marrow transplant. CDR3 sequence: CASSPREHNEQFF. The sequenced part of the CDR3 DNA is TGTGCCAGCAGCCCCAGGGAACACAATGAG.